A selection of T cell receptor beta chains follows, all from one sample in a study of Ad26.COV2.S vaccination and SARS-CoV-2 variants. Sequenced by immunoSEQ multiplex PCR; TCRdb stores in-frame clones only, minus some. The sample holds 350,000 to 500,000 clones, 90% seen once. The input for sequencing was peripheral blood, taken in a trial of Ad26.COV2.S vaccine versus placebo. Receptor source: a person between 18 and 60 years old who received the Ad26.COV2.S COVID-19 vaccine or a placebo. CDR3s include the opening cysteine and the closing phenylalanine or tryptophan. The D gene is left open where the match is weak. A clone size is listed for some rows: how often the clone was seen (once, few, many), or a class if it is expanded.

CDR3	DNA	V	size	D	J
CASSPGTSGTDTQYF	TGTGCCAGCAGTCCCGGGACTAGCGGCACAGATACGCAGTATTTT	TRBV27	.	TRBD2	TRBJ2-3
CASTPGGAYEQYF	TGTGCCAGCACCCCGGGGGGGGCCTACGAGCAGTACTTC	TRBV2	.	TRBD2	TRBJ2-7
CASSTAGGANQPQHF	TGTGCCAGTAGTACGGCGGGGGGTGCCAATCAGCCCCAGCATTTT	TRBV19	once	.	TRBJ1-5
CASSIVATGTGELFF	TGTGCCAGTAGTATTGTAGCGACGGGGACCGGGGAGCTGTTTTTT	TRBV19	once	.	TRBJ2-2
CASSASGTGAYEQYF	TGTGCCAGCAGCGCCTCCGGGACAGGAGCCTACGAGCAGTACTTC	TRBV9	.	TRBD1	TRBJ2-7
CATSDFAWGGQETQYF	TGTGCCACCAGTGATTTCGCCTGGGGCGGCCAAGAGACCCAGTACTTC	TRBV24-1	.	.	TRBJ2-5
CASSPNPGLYEQYF	TGTGCCAGCAGCCCCAATCCCGGGCTCTACGAGCAGTACTTC	TRBV9	few	.	TRBJ2-7
CASSLEGNTEAFF	TGTGCCAGCAGCTTAGAGGGTAACACTGAAGCTTTCTTT	TRBV11-2	.	.	TRBJ1-1
CASSLDLRVNTEAFF	TGTGCCAGCAGCTTAGATCTTAGGGTGAACACTGAAGCTTTCTTT	TRBV11-2	.	.	TRBJ1-1
CASSTGGLARWFF	TGTGCCAGCAGTACCGGTGGACTAGCGAGGTGGTTCTTC	TRBV14	.	TRBD2	TRBJ2-1
CASSGDNQGPKYF	TGTGCCAGCAGTGGGGATAACCAAGGTCCTAAGTACTTC	TRBV25-1	few	.	TRBJ2-7
CASSQDRRQGALGYTF	TGCGCCAGCAGCCAAGACCGACGACAGGGGGCCCTTGGCTACACCTTC	TRBV4-3	.	TRBD1	TRBJ1-2
CASSFSKNYGYTF	TGTGCCAGCAGTTTTTCCAAGAACTATGGCTACACCTTC	TRBV28	.	.	TRBJ1-2
CASKRPGQGSRGYTF	TGTGCCAGCAAACGGCCGGGACAGGGCTCTCGCGGCTACACCTTC	TRBV27	few	TRBD1	TRBJ1-2
CASRPHLLTYEQYF	TGTGCCAGCAGACCACACTTACTGACCTACGAGCAGTACTTC	TRBV28	once	.	TRBJ2-7
CASSLGLRETYEQYF	TGTGCCAGCAGCTTAGGTCTTAGGGAGACCTACGAGCAGTACTTC	TRBV7-9	.	.	TRBJ2-7
CASSPPPPTNEKLFF	TGTGCCAGCAGTCCACCCCCCCCAACTAATGAAAAACTGTTTTTT	TRBV2	.	.	TRBJ1-4
CASSYEGAGTDTQYF	TGTGCCAGCAGTTACGAAGGGGCAGGGACAGATACGCAGTATTTT	TRBV6-2/TRBV6-3	.	.	TRBJ2-3